This TCR beta chain was sequenced for a study of CD8 T cells in ankylosing spondylitis. Trimming took off 6 bases at V and 0 bases at J, with 14 bases between the two ends. The CDR3 covers 15 residues. With respect to this clonotype: Its target is not known.

General study findings and limits: Made up of fewer than 10 highly homologous variants, a TCR beta motif appeared characteristic of ankylosing spondylitis blood. As reported, disease-linked clones showed significant enrichment in matched ankylosing spondylitis synovial fluid.

In making TCR beta libraries, quantitative 5'-RACE with molecular barcodes was used. TCRdb recomputed calls from the 5' RACE reads with MiXCR, one row per CDR3 protein. In the table there are 250,000 to 350,000 distinct CDR3 sequences, roughly 20% of which are singletons. Sequencing input: blood, either unsorted or a sorted T cell fraction (not recorded which). The genes are TRBV12-3 or TRBV12-4 and TRBJ1-1; D is perhaps TRBD1 (5 bases). This TCR came from a male donor with ankylosing spondylitis or in good health (not recorded which). Here the CDR3 DNA reads TGTGCCAGCAGGCTCGGCAGGGTTTTGAACACTGAAGCTTTCTTT. Its translation is CASRLGRVLNTEAFF.